These T cell receptor beta chains were read from a single sample in a study of PD-L1 blockade in urothelial cancer. Generated by immunoSEQ multiplex PCR, the TCRdb table keeps only in-frame clones and is missing some. The sample has roughly 120,000 clones; about 89% are singletons. The sequences come from PBMCs, collected around atezolizumab (anti-PD-L1) treatment. Receptor source: a man in his 60s with urothelial cancer. CDR3s include the opening cysteine and the closing phenylalanine or tryptophan. The order of the fields is clone size, J gene, V gene, D gene, CDR3 protein, CDR3 DNA. D genes are given only for firm matches. The size entry is marked missing in some rows and otherwise reads once, few, many or a size class.

NA TRBJ2-7 TRBV5-1 TRBD2 CASREASASYEQYF TGCGCCAGCCGGGAGGCTAGCGCATCCTACGAGCAGTACTTC
NA TRBJ2-1 TRBV11-2 TRBD2 CASSAGTSGINEQFF TGTGCCAGCAGCGCCGGGACTAGCGGCATTAATGAGCAGTTCTTC
NA TRBJ2-2 TRBV29-1 NA CSVEGGPAVDTGELFF TGCAGCGTTGAAGGCGGTCCGGCTGTGGACACCGGGGAGCTGTTTTTT
few TRBJ1-1 TRBV9 TRBD1 CASSVEGANTEAFF TGTGCCAGCAGCGTAGAGGGGGCTAACACTGAAGCTTTCTTT
few TRBJ2-1 TRBV28 TRBD2 CASSLRGLAAIEQFF TGTGCCAGCAGTTTGAGAGGCCTAGCGGCAATTGAGCAGTTCTTC
NA TRBJ2-2 TRBV4-1 NA CASSQERRGTGELFF TGCGCCAGCAGCCAAGAGAGGCGCGGGACCGGGGAGCTGTTTTTT
NA TRBJ1-2 TRBV5-5 TRBD1 CASSQAGTGYYGYTF TGTGCCAGCAGTCAAGCCGGGACAGGGTACTATGGCTACACCTTC
NA TRBJ1-1 TRBV28 NA CASSLIASGLLNTEAFF TGTGCCAGCAGTCTTATCGCCTCGGGACTCCTGAACACTGAAGCTTTCTTT
NA TRBJ2-7 TRBV7-6 TRBD1 CASSLGTGKTYEQYF TGTGCCAGCAGCTTGGGGACAGGGAAGACCTACGAGCAGTACTTC
NA TRBJ2-2 TRBV7-7 TRBD2 CASSLGLATGELFF TGTGCCAGCAGCCTGGGACTAGCGACTGGGGAGCTGTTTTTT
NA TRBJ2-2 TRBV28 TRBD2 CASTRTSGSYSGELFF TGTGCCAGCACCCGGACTAGCGGGAGTTATAGCGGGGAGCTGTTTTTT
few TRBJ1-4 TRBV30 NA CAWSVSGEELFF TGTGCCTGGAGTGTATCCGGGGAGGAACTGTTTTTT
NA TRBJ1-2 TRBV5-6 NA CASSLRAGPYYGYTF TGTGCCAGCAGCTTGAGGGCAGGGCCCTACTATGGCTACACCTTC
NA TRBJ2-7 TRBV6-6 TRBD1 CASRWTGTYEQYF TGTGCCAGCAGGTGGACAGGGACCTACGAGCAGTACTTC
NA TRBJ1-1 TRBV6-5 NA CASRPSALMNTEAFF TGTGCCAGCAGACCCAGCGCCCTAATGAACACTGAAGCTTTCTTT
NA TRBJ2-5 TRBV6-5 NA CASSSTGLGETQYF TGTGCCAGCAGTTCTACAGGGTTGGGGGAGACCCAGTACTTC
NA TRBJ2-1 TRBV11-3 TRBD2 CASSLDIGLADYNEQFF TGTGCCAGCAGCTTAGATATAGGACTAGCAGATTACAATGAGCAGTTCTTC
NA TRBJ2-5 TRBV19 TRBD2 CASQQAGGGGTQYF TGTGCCAGTCAACAAGCGGGAGGGGGGGGGACCCAGTACTTC
NA TRBJ2-5 TRBV7-9 TRBD2 CASSLAGRASTETQYF TGTGCCAGCAGCTTAGCAGGGAGGGCCAGCACAGAGACCCAGTACTTC
once TRBJ2-7 TRBV14 TRBD1 CASSSDRDRTSEQYF TGTGCCAGCAGCTCTGACCGGGACAGGACGTCCGAGCAGTACTTC
NA TRBJ1-5 TRBV19 NA CASSSGQYNQPQHF TGTGCCAGTAGTTCAGGGCAGTACAATCAGCCCCAGCATTTT
NA TRBJ1-2 TRBV2 NA CASTPDTRRLYNYGYTF TGTGCCAGCACACCGGACACCCGGCGGCTGTATAACTATGGCTACACCTTC
NA TRBJ1-6 TRBV11-3 TRBD1 CASSYTGDPYNSPLHF TGTGCCAGCAGCTACACAGGGGACCCCTATAATTCACCCCTCCACTTT
NA TRBJ2-3 TRBV5-6 TRBD2 CASSLSLAGGRTDTQYF TGTGCCAGCAGCTTGAGTCTGGCGGGGGGTCGCACAGATACGCAGTATTTT
NA TRBJ2-5 TRBV5-4 NA CASSKTVQETQYF TGTGCCAGCAGCAAGACTGTCCAAGAGACCCAGTACTTC
NA TRBJ2-7 TRBV27 TRBD2 CASSFLGLAGAEQYF TGTGCCAGCAGTTTTCTGGGACTAGCGGGAGCCGAGCAGTACTTC
NA TRBJ2-7 TRBV13 TRBD2 CASSLVAGVGEQYF TGTGCCAGCAGCTTAGTAGCGGGGGTTGGCGAGCAGTACTTC
NA TRBJ2-7 TRBV6-5 NA CASSYSNSGEEQYF TGTGCCAGCAGTTACTCGAATTCAGGTGAAGAGCAGTACTTC
NA TRBJ1-3 TRBV5-1 TRBD1 CASSLGDSSGNTIYF TGCGCCAGCAGCTTGGGGGACAGCTCTGGAAACACCATATATTTT
NA TRBJ2-7 TRBV11-2 TRBD1 CASSLDRDRAYEQYF TGTGCCAGCAGCTTAGATCGGGACAGGGCCTACGAGCAGTACTTC
NA TRBJ2-6 TRBV9 NA CASSPVPTSSGANVLTF TGTGCCAGCAGCCCTGTTCCCACTAGCTCTGGGGCCAACGTCCTGACTTTC
NA TRBJ1-6 TRBV5-4 NA CASSLDSGGSSYNSPLHF TGTGCCAGCAGCTTGGATTCGGGGGGAAGCTCCTATAATTCACCCCTCCACTTT
NA TRBJ1-2 TRBV5-6 NA CASSLGDLVNYGYTF TGTGCCAGCAGCTTGGGGGACTTAGTTAACTATGGCTACACCTTC
NA TRBJ1-3 TRBV30 NA CAWTPSSDGAIYF TGTGCCTGGACCCCCTCCTCGGACGGGGCCATATATTTT
NA TRBJ2-3 TRBV6-5 NA CASSYLGGSTDTQYF TGTGCCAGCAGTTACCTGGGGGGTAGCACAGATACGCAGTATTTT
NA TRBJ2-5 TRBV4-3 NA CASSLARRGRGETQYF TGCGCCAGCAGCCTCGCGCGGCGGGGAAGGGGCGAGACCCAGTACTTC
NA TRBJ2-3 TRBV2 NA CASTTADTQYF TGTGCCAGCACCACTGCGGATACGCAGTATTTT
NA TRBJ2-7 TRBV7-2 TRBD2 CASSSRLAGGYEQYF TGTGCCAGCAGCTCCCGACTAGCGGGAGGGTACGAGCAGTACTTC
NA TRBJ1-5 TRBV7-3 NA CASSPQGTGQPQHF TGTGCCAGCAGCCCCCAGGGGACGGGGCAGCCCCAGCATTTT
once TRBJ1-2 TRBV19 NA CASSNTRTAYGYTF TGTGCCAGTAGTAATACTCGGACAGCATATGGCTACACCTTC